This is a list of T cell receptor beta chains from one sample in a study of identical twins. Each CDR3 protein is one row after TCRdb ran MiXCR on the 5' RACE reads. The table records around 1.7 million distinct CDR3 sequences, less than 35% of them present only once. Sequenced: cord blood. The receptors were gathered from a newborn girl in good health. CDR3s leave out the opening cysteine and the closing phenylalanine or tryptophan.

v_call: TRBV24-1; cdr3_aa: ATSGGGDQPQH
v_call: TRBV6-1; cdr3_aa: ASSEFDAGTGGSPLH
v_call: TRBV5-5; cdr3_aa: ASSLGGTLWYEQY
v_call: TRBV20-1; cdr3_aa: SARLAGGAPYEQY
v_call: TRBV20-1; cdr3_aa: SAREGLDNTQY
v_call: TRBV5-1; cdr3_aa: ASSLLGPNYEQY
v_call: TRBV4-2; cdr3_aa: ASSGLSSYNEQF
v_call: TRBV20-1; cdr3_aa: SARPFRTIAGVAYNEQF
v_call: TRBV5-1; cdr3_aa: ASSFPGAGYT
v_call: TRBV27; cdr3_aa: ASSPDLAASYSYEQY
v_call: TRBV3-1; cdr3_aa: ASSDVPYGYT
v_call: TRBV20-1; cdr3_aa: SARLSSYNEQY
v_call: TRBV20-1; cdr3_aa: SVRRGTSYNEQF
v_call: TRBV12-3/TRBV12-4; cdr3_aa: ASSFGAPYGYT
v_call: TRBV20-1; cdr3_aa: SARSTTASGANVLT
v_call: TRBV27; cdr3_aa: ASSLLGGKRWNEQF
v_call: TRBV9; cdr3_aa: ASSVEDSRYGYT
v_call: TRBV28; cdr3_aa: ASQRRTRELF
v_call: TRBV4-2; cdr3_aa: ASSQDPEGSAKNIQY
v_call: TRBV6-6; cdr3_aa: ASSYSTTGGQPQH
v_call: TRBV20-1; cdr3_aa: SARDRGPNARGYT
v_call: TRBV20-1; cdr3_aa: SARSTGTSIQY
v_call: TRBV12-3/TRBV12-4; cdr3_aa: ASSSDLHGYT
v_call: TRBV5-1; cdr3_aa: ASSLVPEYNEQF
v_call: TRBV5-1; cdr3_aa: ASSLDRGLDTQY
v_call: TRBV6-1; cdr3_aa: ASSQVSLGAYNEQF
v_call: TRBV5-1; cdr3_aa: ASSLERGLARY
v_call: TRBV29-1; cdr3_aa: SVEPDRDGKNIQY
v_call: TRBV5-1; cdr3_aa: GSLAILRNEQF
v_call: TRBV12-3/TRBV12-4; cdr3_aa: ASSSNNEQF
v_call: TRBV6-2/TRBV6-3; cdr3_aa: ASSTSGESYNEQY
v_call: TRBV27; cdr3_aa: ASSPSGTGVNEQF
v_call: TRBV7-2; cdr3_aa: ASSLERTGNEKLF
v_call: TRBV28; cdr3_aa: ASRLNSISTDTQY
v_call: TRBV9; cdr3_aa: ASSGGSSSEQY
v_call: TRBV21-1; cdr3_aa: ASSKGQGTPSNQPQH
v_call: TRBV29-1; cdr3_aa: SVDRAGANVLT
v_call: TRBV12-3/TRBV12-4; cdr3_aa: ASSIRQVRDQPQH